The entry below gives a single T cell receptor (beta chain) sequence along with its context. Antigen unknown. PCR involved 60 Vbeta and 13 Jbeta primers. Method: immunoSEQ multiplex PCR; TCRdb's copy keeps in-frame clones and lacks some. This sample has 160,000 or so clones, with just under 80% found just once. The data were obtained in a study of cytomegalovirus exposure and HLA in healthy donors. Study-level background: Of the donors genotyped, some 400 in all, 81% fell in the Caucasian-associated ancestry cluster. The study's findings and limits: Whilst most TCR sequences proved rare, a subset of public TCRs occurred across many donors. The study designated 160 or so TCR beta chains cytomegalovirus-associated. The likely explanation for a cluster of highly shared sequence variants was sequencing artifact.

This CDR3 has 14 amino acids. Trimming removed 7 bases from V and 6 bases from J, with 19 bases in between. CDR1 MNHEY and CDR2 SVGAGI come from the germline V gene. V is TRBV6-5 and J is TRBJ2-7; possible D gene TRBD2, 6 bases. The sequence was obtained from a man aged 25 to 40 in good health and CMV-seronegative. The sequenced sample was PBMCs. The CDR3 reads CASNSLAYESEQYF. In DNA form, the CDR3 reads TGTGCCAGCAATAGTCTAGCGTATGAAAGCGAGCAGTACTTC.